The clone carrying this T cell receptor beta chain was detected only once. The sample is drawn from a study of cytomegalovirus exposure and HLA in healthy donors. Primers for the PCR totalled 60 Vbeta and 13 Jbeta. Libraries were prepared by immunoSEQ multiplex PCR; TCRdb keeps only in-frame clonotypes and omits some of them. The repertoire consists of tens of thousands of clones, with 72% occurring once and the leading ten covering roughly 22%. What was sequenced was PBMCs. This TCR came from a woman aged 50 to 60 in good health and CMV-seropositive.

CDR3 in DNA: TGTGCCAGCAGTGAAGATTTCGCGGGAGGGCGGTACGAGCAGTACTTC. As protein: CASSEDFAGGRYEQYF. The chain uses TRBV2 and TRBJ2-7; the match to TRBD2 covers 9 bases. Trimming removed 1 base from V and 4 bases from J; junction bases left unmatched: 8. The CDR3 has 16 amino acids. Per germline, CDR1 SNHLY and CDR2 FYNNEI. The full variable domain, in which reference TRBV2 and TRBJ2-7 provide the parts outside the CDR3, is EPEVTQTPSHQVTQMGQEVILRCVPISNHLYFYWYRQILGQKVEFLVSFYNNEISEKSEIFDDQFSVERPDGSNFTLKIRSTKLEDSAMYFCASSEDFAGGRYEQYFGPGTRLTVT.